This TCR beta chain was documented in a study of blood T cells in healthy people across ages. Findings and caveats of the study: Donor CMV status was unknown, possibly confounding expanded clonotype changes. TCR beta diversity was tightly associated with the proportion of naive T cells. Both higher diversity and more naive CD4+ cells marked long-lived donors when set against aged donors.

There are 14 residues in the CDR3. For the second PCR, which ran for about 6 to 11 cycles, a sample-barcoded 5' primer and a J-beta primer mix were used. One entry per CDR3 protein, called by TCRdb with MiXCR from the 5' RACE reads. The data contain about 580,000 distinct CDR3 sequences, 45% to 55% of them singletons. Comment on this clonotype: Its antigen remains unidentified.

The origin of this receptor is a man at least 80 years old in good health. J is TRBJ2-4 and V is TRBV23-1, with D perhaps matching TRBD1 (6 bases). The J call is doubtful: the DNA matches TRBJ2-7 better. TRBV23-1 is sorted into the ORF group, with uncertain function. What was sequenced was blood. CDR3 DNA: TGCGCCAGCAGTCAAAGTGCTAGGGGGAGCGAGCAGTACTTC. Encoded protein: CASSQSARGSEQYF.